This paragraph covers one T cell receptor (beta chain) sequence. This clonotype was recorded at least ten times. Its antigen is currently not known. No much larger clone is present one base from it, and per-base qualities are unavailable. This specimen comes from a study of T cells in Graves' hyperthyroidism and ophthalmopathy (dated by TCRdb to between 2018 and 2021). As for the study more broadly: Peripheral blood was collected at initial diagnosis, before any treatment. To identify distinguishing TCR V-J signatures, a discovery cohort of 100 patients was used, comprising some 45 with Graves' ophthalmopathy and under 60 with stable Graves' hyperthyroidism. TCR Vbeta CDR3 sequencing of fewer than 150 peripheral blood samples (43 ophthalmopathy, around 80 hyperthyroidism and 17 progressor patients) is reported in the paper. Once sampling was done, hyperthyroidism patients were given methimazole at a starting dose of 30 mg daily, whereas ophthalmopathy patients were given high-dose intravenous methylprednisolone. The 100 or so discovery patients were randomly split 7:3 into training and test sets. In addition, the study compared T-cell repertoires in thyroid tissue and in blood from five or six Graves' hyperthyroidism patients. An independent validation cohort of under 20 hyperthyroidism patients and over 15 patients who later progressed to ophthalmopathy tested prospective prediction of ophthalmopathy.

The TCR beta CDR3 regions were amplified from the RNA transcripts. For the first round of RT-PCR on the TCR CDR3, the HTBI primer set was used together with the Qiagen OneStep RT-PCR kit. Libraries were constructed in a second round of multiplex PCR, after which size selection and purification were performed. Sequencing of the libraries was done on an Illumina HiSeq2000 using paired-end 100 bp reads. Per the authors' processing: SOAPnuke was used to process the raw data, with reads discarded if the reads contained adapters or uncalled bases, had a mean Phred below 15, or lacked an exact constant-primer or identifier match. High-quality paired reads were merged with COPE v1.2.5, and unique nucleotide sequences were defined as clonotypes. MiTCR v1.1 was used to align the clonotypes against IMGT TRBV, TRBD and TRBJ reference segments. Only V-J combinations with frequency above 0.0001, covering about 99% of repertoires, were analysed. A TCS score was defined as the ratio between F50 (clonal expansion) and ExV (chaos), using BLOSUM62-based TCRdist between CDR3 peptides within each V-J. Welch's t-statistics and random forest reduced approximately 520 V-J features to around 14, which were used in a naive Bayes classifier (R e1071). Using fastp at Q25 and MiXCR, TCRdb reprocessed the public reads and kept productive beta chains. Rows are combined by CDR3 protein, so each entry shows the most common genes and DNA. These V and J calls originate from TCRdb's pipeline instead of the authors' own analysis. Recorded for this sample are approximately 510,000 distinct CDR3 sequences; less than 25% of them occurred a single time. About a quarter of the sample belongs to the ten largest clones.

According to the germline V gene, CDR1 reads MDHEN and CDR2 reads SYDVKM. Trimming takes 7 bases off V and 2 bases off J; junction bases not matched to a gene: 5. From cysteine to phenylalanine, the CDR3 is 13 amino acids long. Just CDR3 DNA is preserved here, 39 bases in frame from base 1. The paper as a whole reports these results and caveats: No statistical method was used to fix the sample size in advance, and group allocation was not hidden from the investigators. Most expanded thyroid clonotypes (frequency above 0.001) were also detected in blood, suggesting blood repertoires may reflect thyroid immune responses. In validation, the model predicted progression to ophthalmopathy a median of roughly 6.2 months before onset, with approximately 70% sensitivity and more than 72% specificity. A 13 V-J signature model separated ophthalmopathy from stable hyperthyroidism, with 87.88% sensitivity and 81.08% specificity in cross-validation and 80%/75% in testing.

A patient counted as having stable Graves' hyperthyroidism if no progression to ophthalmopathy occurred over 18 months of follow-up. Hyperthyroidism patients were newly diagnosed, had a disease duration of under 2 months, and were aged 18 to 65 years. The study excluded patients with uncontrolled infections, other autoimmune diseases, pregnancy or lactation. Clinical symptoms, serum thyroxine and TRAb, thyroid ultrasound, and orbital computed tomography formed the basis for the diagnoses. PBMCs were separated from approximately 9.9 ml of fresh peripheral blood using Ficoll-Paque density gradient centrifugation. Total RNA was extracted using Trizol reagent, and RNA quality was assessed on an Agilent 2100 Bioanalyzer.

Sequencing was performed on blood. This sequence was found in a young man with Graves' hyperthyroidism. The receptor chain draws on TRBV28 and TRBJ2-7; 7 bases in between match TRBD1. The CDR3 has the sequence CASTGTATYEQYF. The sequence in DNA is TGTGCCAGCACCGGGACAGCCACCTACGAGCAGTACTTC. The entire variable domain, with the stretches around the CDR3 drawn from the reference TRBV28 and TRBJ2-7 proteins, is DVKVTQSSRYLVKRTGEKVFLECVQDMDHENMFWYRQDPGLGLRLIYFSYDVKMKEKGDIPEGYSVSREKKERFSLILESASTNQTSMYLCASTGTATYEQYFGPGTRLTVT.